A single sample gave rise to the 23 T cell receptor beta chains below, sequenced in a study of blood T cell repertoires in COVID-19. Some clones are missing from TCRdb's copy, which holds only in-frame ones; the method was immunoSEQ multiplex PCR. The data contain around 150,000 clones, more than 70% of them seen just once; the ten biggest clones take up about 2.8%. Specimen: peripheral blood. These receptor sequences come from a man aged 60-69 years with acute or convalescent COVID-19.

J is TRBJ2-7 and V is TRBV14; the match to TRBD1 covers 7 bases. This CDR3 is built from 15 residues. The germline gives CDR1 SGHDN, CDR2 FVKESK. J lost 3 bases, V lost 3 bases, and 8 bases had no gene match. The CDR3 bases are TGTGCCAGCAGCCAGTCGACAGGGCCGCTCTACGAGCAGTACTTC. Protein product: CASSQSTGPLYEQYF.

With regard to this clone: This clone may be a read error of a much larger clone one base away. V gene TRBV7-9 combines with J gene TRBJ1-2; D possibly corresponds to TRBD1 (5 bases). This CDR3 spans 13 amino acids. Trimming shortened V by 1 base and J by 4 bases, and 7 bases separated the two germline ends. Germline V gene data show CDR1 as SEHNR and CDR2 as FQNEAQ (reference sequence). CDR3 in DNA: TGTGCCAGCAGCTTAGGGGGGGGCTATGGCTACACCTTC. Amino acid sequence: CASSLGGGYGYTF.

This chain links TRBV12-5 with TRBJ2-2; TRBD2 aligns across 10 bases. The V segment lost 1 base and the J segment 0 bases; nucleotides outside the gene matches: 5. The CDR3 totals 18 residues. CDR1 is LGHNT and CDR2 is FRNRAP in the germline V gene. CDR3 nucleotides: TGTGCTAGTGGTTTGGGTCCCGGGACTAGCGCGAACACCGGGGAGCTGTTTTTT. Translated, it gives CASGLGPGTSANTGELFF.

This clone appeared a few times. The chain combines TRBV9 with TRBJ1-2; 7 bases are shared with TRBD1. The germline gives CDR1 SGDLS, CDR2 YYNGEE. This CDR3 comprises 14 residues. V dropped 0 bases and J dropped 5; count of bases not matched to a gene: 4. CDR3 loop: CASSVARDRYGYTF. In DNA form, the CDR3 reads TGTGCCAGCAGCGTAGCTCGGGACAGATATGGCTACACCTTC.

This clone was found once. V gene TRBV5-8 combines with J gene TRBJ1-1; 9 bases fit TRBD1. V trimming: 4 bases; J trimming: 4 bases; junction bases outside the gene matches: 8. The CDR3 is 15 amino acids. The germline V gene encodes CDR1 SGHTS and CDR2 YDEGEE. The CDR3 protein is CASSGAQGARTEAFF. CDR3 bases: TGTGCCAGCAGCGGCGCACAGGGGGCGCGCACTGAAGCTTTCTTT.

V usage is TRBV7-2 and J usage is TRBJ1-6; the D gene is possibly TRBD1 (6 bases). Germline V gene data show CDR1 as SGHTA and CDR2 as FQGNSA. This CDR3 is 14 amino acids long. Deletions cut 5 bases from V and 7 bases from J, with 12 bases between. This chain's CDR3 is CASSQWTENSPLHF. The CDR3 nucleotides read TGTGCCAGCAGCCAATGGACAGAAAATTCACCCCTCCACTTT.

V gene TRBV6-1 combines with J gene TRBJ2-7; 9 nucleotides align to TRBD1. The ends lost 3 bases at V and 3 bases at J; junction bases unmatched: 21. In germline, CDR1 is MNHNS, CDR2 SASEGT. The CDR3 is 20 residues long. CDR3 nucleotides: TGTGCCAGCAGTGACAAGGAAAGGGTTCCGTTCCGGGACAGGGTCTACGAGCAGTACTTC. Translation gives CASSDKERVPFRDRVYEQYF.

The CDR3 DNA reads TGTGCCAGCAGCAGCGGAGGGAAATCGGCTGGCTACACCTTC. Amino acids: CASSSGGKSAGYTF. The J gene is TRBJ1-2, the V gene TRBV25-1; D unresolved. The CDR3 length is 14 residues. V lost 6 bases to trimming and J lost 7 bases, with 18 bases between them. Germline lookup yields CDR1 MGHDK and CDR2 SYGVNS.

The chain has TRBV5-1 and TRBJ1-3; weak D call: TRBD1 (6 bases). Germline V gives CDR1 SGHRS, CDR2 YFSETQ. V lost 1 base, J lost 3 bases, and 8 bases lay in between. This CDR3 region has 14 residues. CDR3 region: CASSLTGNGNTIYF. CDR3 DNA sequence: TGCGCCAGCAGCTTGACAGGGAATGGAAACACCATATATTTT. The complete variable domain, with remaining parts taken from reference TRBV5-1 and TRBJ1-3, reads KAGVTQTPRYLIKTRGQQVTLSCSPISGHRSVSWYQQTPGQGLQFLFEYFSETQRNKGNFPGRFSGRQFSNSRSEMNVSTLELGDSALYLCASSLTGNGNTIYFGEGSWLTVV.

V gene TRBV24-1 combines with J gene TRBJ2-1; D gene unclear. Per germline, CDR1 KGHDR and CDR2 SFDVKD. The V and J ends lost 5 bases and 2 bases respectively, with 9 bases between them. This CDR3 is 14 amino acids long. The CDR3 spells CATSVRKPYNEQFF. The CDR3 nucleotides read TGTGCCACCAGTGTGAGGAAACCCTACAATGAGCAGTTCTTC.

About this clone: Other DNA variants within this sample encode the same CDR3. The chain is built from TRBV2 and TRBJ1-5, with D possibly being TRBD1 (6 bases). The germline V and J ends were trimmed by 4 bases and 2 bases, with 6 bases remaining between them. Germline CDR1 is SNHLY and CDR2 is FYNNEI. The CDR3 extends over 13 amino acids. This chain's CDR3 is CASSGTGNQPQHF. The CDR3, as DNA: TGTGCCAGCAGTGGGACAGGCAATCAGCCCCAGCATTTT.

This clone was picked up one time. The chain recombines TRBV30 with TRBJ1-2; D gene uncertain. The germline gives CDR1 GTSNPN, CDR2 SVGIG (reference sequence). V was pared by 2 bases and J by 4 bases, with 17 bases between. The CDR3 is 15 amino acids. The CDR3 sequence: CAWSPEGGTSYGYTF. For the CDR3, the DNA is TGTGCCTGGAGTCCCGAGGGCGGAACTTCCTATGGCTACACCTTC.

V is TRBV7-6 and J is TRBJ2-2; D gene ambiguous. Per the germline V gene, CDR1 is SGHVS and CDR2 is FNYEAQ. Between the trimmed V and J ends, which lost 1 base and 8 bases, there was a span of 5 bases. This CDR3 has 12 amino acids. CDR3 nucleotides: TGTGCCAGCAGCTTAGATCAAGGGGAGCTGTTTTTT. Translation gives CASSLDQGELFF.

This rearrangement joins TRBV4-1 to TRBJ1-2, with 11 bases fitting TRBD1. CDR3 length: 14 amino acids. The trim removed 3 bases at V and 5 bases at J, leaving 2 bases unmatched. Per the germline V gene, CDR1 is MGHRA and CDR2 is YSYEKL. The CDR3 DNA reads as TGCGCCAGCAGCCAGGACAGGGGGCCGTATGGCTACACCTTC. Its protein product is CASSQDRGPYGYTF.

This chain joins TRBV6-6 and TRBJ1-3; D unclear. This CDR3 contains 15 residues. Trimming shortened V by 2 bases and J by 0 bases, and 8 bases separated the two germline ends. The germline V gene has CDR1 MNHNY and CDR2 SVGAGI (reference sequence). The CDR3 bases are TGTGCCAGCAGTTACGGCGGGAGCTCTGGAAACACCATATATTTT. Protein product: CASSYGGSSGNTIYF.

V is TRBV5-8 and J is TRBJ1-2; no definite D call. CDR1 is SGHTS and CDR2 is YDEGEE in the germline V gene. CDR3 length equals 13 residues. Trimming pared 1 base from V and 4 bases from J, leaving 8 bases between. The CDR3 DNA reads as TGTGCCAGCAGCTTGAAGCATTTCTATGGCTACACCTTC. Its protein product is CASSLKHFYGYTF.

The J gene is TRBJ1-5, the V gene TRBV6-4; tentatively, D is TRBD1 (6 bases). The CDR3 length is 16 residues. Germline lookup yields CDR1 MRHNA and CDR2 SNTAGT. Trimming removed 6 bases at V and 1 base at J, with 16 bases between. For the CDR3, the DNA is TGTGCCAGCAGAACGGGACACCGAAAGAGCAATCAGCCCCAGCATTTT. It yields the protein CASRTGHRKSNQPQHF.

This chain connects TRBV7-8 to TRBJ1-5; 7 nucleotides align to TRBD1. CDR1 is SGHVS and CDR2 is FQNEAQ in the germline V gene. The CDR3 spans 14 residues. V lost 5 bases, J lost 4 bases, and 5 bases stayed unmatched. This chain's CDR3 is CASSTGQANQPQHF. CDR3 DNA: TGTGCCAGCAGCACTGGACAGGCTAATCAGCCCCAGCATTTT.

This clone has a single count. This sequence joins TRBV6-2 or TRBV6-3 and TRBJ1-6; 8 nucleotides agree with TRBD1. Looked up from germline, CDR1 is MNHEY and CDR2 is SVGEGT. V shed 2 bases and J 6 bases; nucleotides not matched to a gene: 3. The CDR3 contains 15 residues. The CDR3 DNA sequence: TGTGCCAGCAGTTACCCCAGGGGGCGTAATTCACCCCTCCACTTT. It specifies CASSYPRGRNSPLHF.

The CDR3 DNA sequence: TGTGCCAGCAGTCAGCAACAGGGGTCCAGCGAGCAGTACTTC. As protein: CASSQQQGSSEQYF. V is TRBV7-9 and J is TRBJ2-7; TRBD1 matches 7 bases. The CDR3 is made up of 14 amino acids. V trimming: 6 bases; J trimming: 6 bases; junction bases outside the gene matches: 11. CDR1 is SEHNR and CDR2 is FQNEAQ in the germline V gene (reference sequence).

A few counts support this clone. The rearrangement links TRBV5-1 to TRBJ1-2; D is unresolved. The germline CDR1 and CDR2 sequences are SGHRS and YFSETQ. V lost 7 bases, J lost 2 bases, and 12 bases lay in between. This CDR3 is built from 13 residues. The CDR3 is CASGHGVNYGYTF. The CDR3 DNA reads TGCGCCAGCGGTCATGGAGTGAACTATGGCTACACCTTC.

This chain uses TRBV2 with TRBJ1-2; a weak D match, TRBD1 (6 bases). Germline V gene sequence: CDR1 SNHLY, CDR2 FYNNEI. V gave up 6 bases and J gave up 4 bases, with 15 bases separating them. This CDR3 contains 14 residues. CDR3 in amino acids: CASSGQTGVYGYTF. The CDR3 region has the DNA TGTGCCAGCAGCGGACAGACTGGCGTCTATGGCTACACCTTC.

The rearrangement links TRBV19 to TRBJ2-2; weak D call: TRBD1 (6 bases). Germline lookup yields CDR1 LNHDA and CDR2 SQIVND (reference sequence). Trimming took off 6 bases at V and 0 bases at J, with 11 bases between the two ends. There are 15 residues in the CDR3. CDR3 residues: CASRKTGTNTGELFF. The CDR3, as DNA: TGTGCCAGTAGAAAAACAGGGACGAACACCGGGGAGCTGTTTTTT.